This is a list of T cell receptor beta chains from one sample in a study of OX40 agonist ivuxolimab in advanced cancers. Clones were sequenced by immunoSEQ multiplex PCR, and TCRdb holds only the in-frame ones, with some missing. The repertoire holds several thousand clones, with around 76% as singletons. The sample consisted of CD4+ or CD8+ T cells sorted from blood, taken in a trial of the OX40 agonist ivuxolimab. All receptors derive from an adult with an advanced solid tumor such as melanoma, head and neck, liver or kidney cancer. Each CDR3 is given with its conserved first and last residue. The D gene is left open where the match is weak. Clone size is given for some rows only: seen once, a few or many times, or a class if the clone is expanded.

15 | TRBJ2-2 | TRBV27 | few | - | CASSLHPQRTGELFF | TGTGCCAGCAGTTTACACCCACAGAGAACCGGGGAGCTGTTTTTT
15 | TRBJ2-7 | TRBV18 | - | - | CASSPRRDSYYEQYF | TGTGCCAGCTCACCACGCCGGGACTCTTACTACGAGCAGTACTTC
15 | TRBJ2-1 | TRBV4-3 | - | - | CASSLDSGAYNEQFF | TGCGCCAGCAGCTTGGATAGCGGAGCTTACAATGAGCAGTTCTTC
11 | TRBJ1-1 | TRBV5-1 | - | - | CASSLLGEAFF | TGTGCCAGCAGCTTATTGGGTGAAGCTTTCTTT
15 | TRBJ2-3 | TRBV4-3 | - | - | CASSQDASGTDTQYF | TGCGCCAGCAGCCAAGATGCTAGTGGCACAGATACGCAGTATTTT
13 | TRBJ1-1 | TRBV2 | - | - | CASRYREGTEAFF | TGTGCCAGCAGGTACAGGGAAGGCACTGAAGCTTTCTTT
14 | TRBJ2-5 | TRBV13 | - | - | CASSSQGKQETQYF | TGTGCCAGCAGCTCCCAGGGCAAACAAGAGACCCAGTACTTC
15 | TRBJ1-2 | TRBV6-1 | - | TRBD1 | CASRGGTGGSYGYTF | TGTGCCAGCAGGGGGGGAACAGGGGGTTCCTATGGCTACACCTTC
15 | TRBJ2-5 | TRBV4-3 | - | - | CASSHGRTSQETQYF | TGCGCCAGCAGCCATGGTAGGACGAGTCAAGAGACCCAGTACTTC
14 | TRBJ2-3 | TRBV19 | few | - | CASSIDDLTDTQYF | TGTGCCAGTAGTATAGATGACCTAACAGATACGCAGTATTTT
15 | TRBJ2-3 | TRBV9 | - | TRBD2 | CASSVEGLHTDTQYF | TGTGCCAGCAGCGTAGAGGGACTACACACAGATACGCAGTATTTT
10 | TRBJ2-7 | TRBV10-3 | few | - | CAIGSGEQYF | TGTGCCATCGGGTCGGGAGAGCAGTACTTC
14 | TRBJ2-7 | TRBV6-5 | - | - | CASSRYREIHEQYF | TGTGCCAGCAGTCGGTACAGGGAGATACACGAGCAGTACTTC
13 | TRBJ2-7 | TRBV10-1 | - | - | CASSSYSSYEQYF | TGCGCCAGCTCGAGTTACAGCTCCTACGAGCAGTACTTC
18 | TRBJ1-1 | TRBV27 | - | TRBD1 | CASSRLQGPAPGRTEAFF | TGTGCCAGCAGTAGACTACAGGGGCCAGCGCCGGGGCGCACTGAAGCTTTCTTT
16 | TRBJ2-1 | TRBV7-8 | once | TRBD2 | CASSSRLAVLHNEQFF | TGTGCCAGCAGCTCGAGACTAGCGGTACTTCACAATGAGCAGTTCTTC
21 | TRBJ1-2 | TRBV28 | - | - | CASSFTRPLDQANGPYYGYTF | TGTGCCAGCAGTTTTACCCGGCCCCTGGACCAGGCGAACGGGCCGTACTATGGCTACACCTTC
16 | TRBJ1-5 | TRBV29-1 | medium-sized | - | CSVERAGSNSNQPQHF | TGCAGCGTTGAACGAGCTGGGAGTAATAGCAATCAGCCCCAGCATTTT
14 | TRBJ1-1 | TRBV19 | - | - | CASSISRGNTEAFF | TGTGCCAGTAGTATATCCAGGGGAAACACTGAAGCTTTCTTT
11 | TRBJ2-7 | TRBV5-5 | - | - | CASSWTYEQYF | TGTGCCAGCAGCTGGACCTACGAGCAGTACTTC
16 | TRBJ2-3 | TRBV7-2 | - | - | CASSLVGGTYTDTQYF | TGTGCCAGCAGCTTAGTGGGCGGGACTTACACAGATACGCAGTATTTT
14 | TRBJ2-7 | TRBV11-1 | - | - | CASSLGGRDAEQYF | TGTGCCAGCAGCTTGGGGGGCAGGGATGCCGAGCAGTACTTC
14 | TRBJ2-7 | TRBV5-1 | once | - | CASSLGDYPYEQYF | TGCGCCAGCAGCTTGGGCGACTACCCCTACGAGCAGTACTTC
15 | TRBJ2-7 | TRBV7-6 | - | TRBD1 | CASSSTGTGGYEQYF | TGTGCCAGCAGCTCAACCGGGACAGGGGGCTACGAGCAGTACTTC
17 | TRBJ1-3 | TRBV11-2 | - | - | CASSLEQISTSGNTIYF | TGTGCCAGCAGCTTGGAACAAATTTCCACCTCTGGAAACACCATATATTTT
15 | TRBJ2-7 | TRBV4-3 | - | TRBD1 | CASSPGTGVLYEQYF | TGCGCCAGCAGCCCAGGAACAGGGGTTCTCTACGAGCAGTACTTC
12 | TRBJ2-7 | TRBV27 | - | - | CASSSLSYEQYF | TGTGCCAGCAGTTCCCTCTCCTACGAGCAGTACTTC
13 | TRBJ2-5 | TRBV30 | - | - | CAWNPTVQETQYF | TGTGCCTGGAACCCGACAGTCCAAGAGACCCAGTACTTC
14 | TRBJ1-1 | TRBV25-1 | - | - | CASSVQGPNTEAFF | TGTGCCAGCAGTGTACAGGGACCCAACACTGAAGCTTTCTTT
14 | TRBJ2-2 | TRBV10-2 | - | - | CASGRTDTTGELFF | TGCGCCAGCGGAAGGACTGATACCACCGGGGAGCTGTTTTTT
15 | TRBJ2-1 | TRBV18 | - | TRBD2 | CASSPGLAAYNEQFF | TGTGCCAGCTCACCGGGACTAGCGGCCTACAATGAGCAGTTCTTC
13 | TRBJ2-7 | TRBV4-1 | - | - | CASSQGLAYEQYF | TGCGCCAGCAGCCAAGGCCTGGCCTACGAGCAGTACTTC
15 | TRBJ1-4 | TRBV9 | - | - | CASSVGSQGNEKLFF | TGTGCCAGCAGCGTAGGTTCACAGGGTAATGAAAAACTGTTTTTT
12 | TRBJ2-1 | TRBV5-6 | few | - | CASSLQVGEQFF | TGTGCCAGCAGCTTACAGGTTGGTGAGCAGTTCTTC
13 | TRBJ2-1 | TRBV19 | - | TRBD1 | CASSSPGGYEQFF | TGTGCCAGTAGTAGTCCAGGGGGCTATGAGCAGTTCTTC
13 | TRBJ2-5 | TRBV5-1 | - | - | CASSLIWGETQYF | TGCGCCAGCAGCTTGATTTGGGGTGAGACCCAGTACTTC
13 | TRBJ2-3 | TRBV28 | - | - | CASSLPNTDTQYF | TGTGCCAGCAGTTTACCTAACACAGATACGCAGTATTTT
15 | TRBJ2-7 | TRBV9 | - | TRBD2 | CASSVESGSWYEQYF | TGTGCCAGCAGCGTAGAAAGCGGGAGTTGGTACGAGCAGTACTTC
14 | TRBJ2-7 | TRBV30 | once | - | CAWSVGRQEYEQYF | TGTGCCTGGAGTGTGGGGCGGCAGGAGTACGAGCAGTACTTC
13 | TRBJ2-7 | TRBV7-8 | - | - | CASSLNTYYEQYF | TGTGCCAGCAGCTTAAACACCTACTACGAGCAGTACTTC
14 | TRBJ2-2 | TRBV4-3 | - | - | CASSQDPSPGELFF | TGCGCCAGCAGCCAAGATCCTAGCCCCGGGGAGCTGTTTTTT